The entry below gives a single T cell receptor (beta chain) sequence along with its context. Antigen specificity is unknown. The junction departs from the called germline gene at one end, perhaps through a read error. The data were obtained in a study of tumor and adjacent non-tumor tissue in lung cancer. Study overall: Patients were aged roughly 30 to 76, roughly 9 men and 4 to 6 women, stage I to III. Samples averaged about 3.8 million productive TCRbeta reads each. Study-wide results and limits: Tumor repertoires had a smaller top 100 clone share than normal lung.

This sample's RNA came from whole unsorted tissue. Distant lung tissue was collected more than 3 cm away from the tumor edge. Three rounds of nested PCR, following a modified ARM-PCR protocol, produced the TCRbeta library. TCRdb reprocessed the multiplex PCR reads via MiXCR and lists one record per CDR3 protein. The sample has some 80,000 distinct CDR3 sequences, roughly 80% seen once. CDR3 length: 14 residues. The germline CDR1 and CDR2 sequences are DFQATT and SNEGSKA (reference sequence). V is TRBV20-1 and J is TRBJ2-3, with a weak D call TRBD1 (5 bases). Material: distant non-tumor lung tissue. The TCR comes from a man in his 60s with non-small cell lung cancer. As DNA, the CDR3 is TGCCGTGCTAGAGGCGGACGGAAGACAGATACCCAGTATTTT. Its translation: CRARGGRKTDTQYF.